These T cell receptor beta chains were read from a single sample in a study of blood T cell repertoires in COVID-19. TCRdb's table, derived via immunoSEQ multiplex PCR, lists solely in-frame clones and lacks some. The sample has nearly 350,000 clones, 75% to 90% seen once. The sample taken for sequencing was peripheral blood. These receptors all stem from a woman in her forties or fifties with COVID-19, enrolled during active disease. Each CDR3 is given with its conserved first and last residue. The order of the fields is V gene, clone size, J gene, D gene, CDR3 DNA, CDR3 protein. The D gene is left open where the match is weak. Clone size, where shown, is once, few, many, or a class for clones that have expanded.

V: TRBV6-5
size: NA
J: TRBJ1-6
D: NA
DNA: TGTGCCAGCAGGCCCGGCCTTGAGGCACCCCTCCACTTT
CDR3: CASRPGLEAPLHF

V: TRBV30
size: NA
J: TRBJ1-2
D: NA
DNA: TGTGCCTGGAGCGCCGGGTCTAACTATGGCTACACCTTC
CDR3: CAWSAGSNYGYTF

V: TRBV5-6
size: NA
J: TRBJ2-2
D: TRBD2
DNA: TGTGCCAGCAGGGGACTAGCGGGGCTCCGCACCGGGGAGCTGTTTTTT
CDR3: CASRGLAGLRTGELFF

V: TRBV5-5
size: NA
J: TRBJ2-1
D: TRBD2
DNA: TGTGCCAGCAGCTACGGGCTAGCGGGCTTCAATGAGCAGTTCTTC
CDR3: CASSYGLAGFNEQFF

V: TRBV6-4
size: NA
J: TRBJ2-1
D: NA
DNA: TGTGCCAGCAGAGTAGATGGAGGGGGGGCGTCCTACAATGAGCAGTTCTTC
CDR3: CASRVDGGGASYNEQFF

V: TRBV24-1
size: few
J: TRBJ2-7
D: NA
DNA: TGTGCCACCAGTGATTTTCGGTCCTACGAGCAGTACTTC
CDR3: CATSDFRSYEQYF

V: TRBV18
size: NA
J: TRBJ1-2
D: TRBD1
DNA: TGTGCCAGCTCGCCAGGGACAGCTGGAAACTATGGCTACACCTTC
CDR3: CASSPGTAGNYGYTF

V: TRBV5-1
size: once
J: TRBJ2-7
D: NA
DNA: TGCGCCAGCAGCTTGGCGGGGACCCTGGGAGGCTACGAGCAGTACTTC
CDR3: CASSLAGTLGGYEQYF

V: TRBV18
size: once
J: TRBJ2-1
D: TRBD2
DNA: TGTGCCAGCTCCCGTCTAGCGGGTACTTACAATGAGCAGTTCTTC
CDR3: CASSRLAGTYNEQFF

V: TRBV24-1
size: NA
J: TRBJ1-1
D: TRBD1
DNA: TGTGCCACCAGTGACTCGAGTCGGACAGGGGATGGCACTGAAGCTTTCTTT
CDR3: CATSDSSRTGDGTEAFF

V: TRBV19
size: once
J: TRBJ2-3
D: TRBD2
DNA: TGTGCCAGTAGTGCCGGTGGGCTAGCGGGAGGTGGAGATACGCAGTATTTT
CDR3: CASSAGGLAGGGDTQYF

V: TRBV27
size: NA
J: TRBJ2-7
D: TRBD1
DNA: TGTGCCAGCAGCAGGGACAGATCCTACGAGCAGTACTTC
CDR3: CASSRDRSYEQYF

V: TRBV18
size: NA
J: TRBJ1-1
D: TRBD1
DNA: TGTGCCAGCTCACCATCGGACAGGGCGGGCACTGAAGCTTTCTTT
CDR3: CASSPSDRAGTEAFF

V: TRBV15
size: once
J: TRBJ1-1
D: NA
DNA: TGTGCCACCAGCTTTAGGGGGGGCACTGAAGCTTTCTTT
CDR3: CATSFRGGTEAFF

V: TRBV11-2
size: NA
J: TRBJ2-7
D: NA
DNA: TGTGCCAGCAGCTTAAAGCACGAGCAGTACTTC
CDR3: CASSLKHEQYF

V: TRBV29-1
size: NA
J: TRBJ1-1
D: NA
DNA: TGCAGCGTTGAAGCACAGTTATTGAACACTGAAGCTTTCTTT
CDR3: CSVEAQLLNTEAFF

V: TRBV2
size: NA
J: TRBJ2-5
D: TRBD2
DNA: TGTGCCAGCAGTTGGGAACCGGGAGGCCAAGAGACCCAGTACTTC
CDR3: CASSWEPGGQETQYF

V: TRBV6-5
size: NA
J: TRBJ2-1
D: TRBD2
DNA: TGTGCCAGCAGTTACTCGAGGACTAGCGGCTACAATGAGCAGTTCTTC
CDR3: CASSYSRTSGYNEQFF

V: TRBV24-1
size: NA
J: TRBJ1-2
D: TRBD1
DNA: TGTGCCACCAGAGATACGGGACAGGGCTATGGCTACACCTTC
CDR3: CATRDTGQGYGYTF

V: TRBV4-1
size: NA
J: TRBJ2-2
D: TRBD2
DNA: TGCGCCAGCAGCCCGATAGCGGGGGGGAACACCGGGGAGCTGTTTTTT
CDR3: CASSPIAGGNTGELFF

V: TRBV27
size: once
J: TRBJ2-3
D: TRBD2
DNA: TGTGCCAGCAGTCAACCCGGACTAGCATATAGCACAGATACGCAGTATTTT
CDR3: CASSQPGLAYSTDTQYF

V: TRBV21-1
size: NA
J: TRBJ2-5
D: NA
DNA: TGTGCCAGCAGCAAAAAACAGGGGGCCCAGTACTTC
CDR3: CASSKKQGAQYF

V: TRBV11-1
size: NA
J: TRBJ2-6
D: NA
DNA: TGTGCCAGCAGCTTTAGAGGGAACTCTGGGGCCAACGTCCTGACTTTC
CDR3: CASSFRGNSGANVLTF

V: TRBV9
size: NA
J: TRBJ1-6
D: NA
DNA: TGTGCCAGCAGCGTAGGGACAGTAAATTCACCCCTCCACTTT
CDR3: CASSVGTVNSPLHF

V: TRBV19
size: NA
J: TRBJ2-3
D: TRBD1
DNA: TGTGCCAGCAGACAGGGAAATACGCAGTATTTT
CDR3: CASRQGNTQYF

V: TRBV6-1
size: NA
J: TRBJ1-3
D: NA
DNA: TGTGCCAGCAGTGAATCTACAGGGCTTGGAAACACCATATATTTT
CDR3: CASSESTGLGNTIYF

V: TRBV5-1
size: NA
J: TRBJ2-1
D: TRBD2
DNA: TGCGCCAGCAGCTTGGGGCCGGTAACTAGCGGGAGCCTTAATGAGCAGTTCTTC
CDR3: CASSLGPVTSGSLNEQFF

V: TRBV7-2
size: few
J: TRBJ1-4
D: NA
DNA: TGTGCCAGCAGCTTGTCCCACGGGTACAATGAAAAACTGTTTTTT
CDR3: CASSLSHGYNEKLFF

V: TRBV6-5
size: NA
J: TRBJ1-2
D: NA
DNA: TGTGCCAGCAGTTACTCCTACAGGGAGAACTATGGCTACACCTTC
CDR3: CASSYSYRENYGYTF

V: TRBV15
size: NA
J: TRBJ1-5
D: TRBD1
DNA: TGTGCCACCAGTACCCCGGGACAGGGCCAGCCCCAGCATTTT
CDR3: CATSTPGQGQPQHF

V: TRBV7-9
size: NA
J: TRBJ1-5
D: TRBD1
DNA: TGTGCCAGCAGCTTGGGGGTGGAGGGGGCGGATCAGCCCCAGCATTTT
CDR3: CASSLGVEGADQPQHF

V: TRBV24-1
size: once
J: TRBJ2-1
D: TRBD2
DNA: TGTGCCACCAGTGAAGCGGGAGTTAGGTCCTACAATGAGCAGTTCTTC
CDR3: CATSEAGVRSYNEQFF

V: TRBV5-4
size: NA
J: TRBJ2-7
D: TRBD1
DNA: TGTGCCAGCAGCCTCCCGACAGGGGGTTTTCGGTACTTC
CDR3: CASSLPTGGFRYF

V: TRBV2
size: NA
J: TRBJ2-7
D: NA
DNA: TGTGCCAGCAGTGACTCCAGGACAGTCTACGAGCAGTACTTC
CDR3: CASSDSRTVYEQYF

V: TRBV7-9
size: NA
J: TRBJ2-1
D: TRBD2
DNA: TGTGCCAGCAGCTTAAATCTCGGACTAGCGGGAGATCATGAGCAGTTCTTC
CDR3: CASSLNLGLAGDHEQFF

V: TRBV24-1
size: NA
J: TRBJ2-5
D: NA
DNA: TGTGCCACCAGTGATAGTCGAGGCGCCGGGGAGACCCAGTACTTC
CDR3: CATSDSRGAGETQYF

V: TRBV30
size: NA
J: TRBJ1-2
D: NA
DNA: TGTGCCTGGAGTCGGGGGACTGGCTACACCTTC
CDR3: CAWSRGTGYTF

V: TRBV6-5
size: NA
J: TRBJ2-7
D: NA
DNA: TGTGCCAGCTCCCCCAGCGTCTACGAGCAGTACTTC
CDR3: CASSPSVYEQYF

V: TRBV14
size: NA
J: TRBJ1-4
D: NA
DNA: TGTGCCAGCAGCCAAATAGGGGACAAGAATGAAAAACTGTTTTTT
CDR3: CASSQIGDKNEKLFF

V: TRBV6-5
size: NA
J: TRBJ1-2
D: NA
DNA: TGTGCCAGCAGTTACTCGAGGTTCCCTTACTATGGCTACACCTTC
CDR3: CASSYSRFPYYGYTF

V: TRBV18
size: NA
J: TRBJ1-1
D: TRBD1
DNA: TGTGCCAGCTCACCGACAGGGTACACTGAAGCTTTCTTT
CDR3: CASSPTGYTEAFF

V: TRBV28
size: NA
J: TRBJ1-1
D: NA
DNA: TGTGCCAGCAGGAAACTGACAGATTACCCAAACACTGAAGCTTTCTTT
CDR3: CASRKLTDYPNTEAFF